The rows below give T cell receptor beta chains drawn from one sample of a study of CD8+ T cells in alopecia areata. Produced via immunoSEQ multiplex PCR; TCRdb's table is partial and in-frame only. The sample holds some 220,000 clones, more than 45% seen once. Material: CD4+ T cells sorted from blood, obtained at week 4, from a patient treated with tofacitinib. The receptors derive from a human donor with alopecia areata. The CDR3 runs from the conserved cysteine through the conserved F or W. A D gene is named only where the DNA matches it firmly. Size is stated for part of the rows, as once, few or many counts, or as a class when the clone is expanded.

v_call	j_call	d_call	clone_size	cdr3_nt	cdr3_aa
TRBV25-1	TRBJ1-1	-	-	TGTGCCAGCGGGGAGGGTGCTGAAGCTTTCTTT	CASGEGAEAFF
TRBV19	TRBJ1-4	-	few	TGTGCCAGTAGTATGGTTACAGGGTCTTCTGAAAAACTGTTTTTT	CASSMVTGSSEKLFF
TRBV4-3	TRBJ1-1	-	-	TGCGCCAGCAGCCAAGACTTGAGAAATTTGGAAGCTTTCTTT	CASSQDLRNLEAFF
TRBV9	TRBJ1-2	-	once	TGTGCCAACAACAAGAGGTGGATGGATGGCTACACCTTC	CANNKRWMDGYTF
TRBV29-1	TRBJ1-2	-	-	TGCAGCGTTGAGTTTCCACAGGGAGGGGGGAACTATGGCTACACCTTC	CSVEFPQGGGNYGYTF
TRBV27	TRBJ2-5	TRBD1	once	TGTGCCAGCAGACGGACAGGGTGGGAGACCCAGTACTTC	CASRRTGWETQYF
TRBV9	TRBJ1-4	-	-	TGTGCCAGCAGCGTAGGTACCGATAATGAAAAACTGTTTTTT	CASSVGTDNEKLFF
TRBV27	TRBJ1-1	-	-	TGTGCCAGCATGGGGGACACCACTTATGAAGCTTTCTTT	CASMGDTTYEAFF
TRBV2	TRBJ2-5	TRBD2	-	TGTGCCAGCAAGCCGCGGGGGGCAGAGACCCAGTACTTC	CASKPRGAETQYF
TRBV11-3	TRBJ1-1	-	many	TGTGCCAGCAGCTTAGGGAAGGGGAGTAAAGCTTTCTTT	CASSLGKGSKAFF
TRBV18	TRBJ2-3	-	-	TGTGCCAGCTCACCACCGGGTACGCAGTATTTT	CASSPPGTQYF
TRBV5-1	TRBJ1-2	TRBD1	-	TGCGCCAGCAGCGACAGGGAGGGATATGGCTACACCTTC	CASSDREGYGYTF
TRBV7-6	TRBJ1-1	-	few	TGTGCCAGCAGCTTAATGCGGCAGAACACTGAAGCTTTCTTT	CASSLMRQNTEAFF
TRBV29-1	TRBJ1-1	-	-	TGCAGCGGGCAAGTATTGGATGGAGCTTTCTTT	CSGQVLDGAFF
TRBV5-1	TRBJ1-6	TRBD1	-	TGCGCCAGCAGCTTGGCACCGGACAGGGAGTATAACTTT	CASSLAPDREYNF
TRBV5-6	TRBJ1-6	-	few	TGTGCCAGCAGCGCGACAGGTTTGGCGAGCTCCTATAATTCACCCCTCCACTTT	CASSATGLASSYNSPLHF
TRBV30	TRBJ1-2	-	-	TGTGCCTGGACCCGAGGGGGGCTTCAAAACTATGGCTACACCTTC	CAWTRGGLQNYGYTF
TRBV6-1	TRBJ1-5	-	-	TGTGCCAGCAGTGAAGAGGGCAGAGGTAGCAATCAGCCCCAGCATTTT	CASSEEGRGSNQPQHF
TRBV4-1	TRBJ2-7	-	few	TGCGCCAGCAGCCAAGTAGGGGCCTTTTCCCCCATGAGCTCCTACGAGCAGTACTTC	CASSQVGAFSPMSSYEQYF
TRBV4-1	TRBJ1-2	-	-	TGCGCCAGCAGCCAAGATCCGATAGTGGATGGCTACACCTTC	CASSQDPIVDGYTF
TRBV14	TRBJ1-4	-	-	TGTGCCAGCATATCGGAGGGGCCCCAGAATGAAAAACTGTTTTTT	CASISEGPQNEKLFF
TRBV7-2	TRBJ2-3	TRBD2	-	TGTGCCAGCAGCTTAGGGCGGGGGTACACAGATACGCAGTATTTT	CASSLGRGYTDTQYF
TRBV10-3	TRBJ1-4	-	-	TGTGCCATCAAAGCCGGCACTAATGAAAAACTGTTTTTT	CAIKAGTNEKLFF
TRBV25-1	TRBJ2-3	-	once	TGTGCCAGCAGTGAACAGAGACCTAGCACAGATACGCAGTATTTT	CASSEQRPSTDTQYF
TRBV6-6	TRBJ1-4	-	few	TGTGCCAGCAGCCGTGGGGAGGAAAAACTGTTTTTT	CASSRGEEKLFF
TRBV25-1	TRBJ1-6	TRBD1	-	TGTGCCAGCAGTGCGACAGGGGAGCCGCTGCCCCTCCACTTT	CASSATGEPLPLHF
TRBV29-1	TRBJ1-2	-	-	TGCAGCGTTGAAGATCTAGGGAGGGCCTATGGCTACACCTTC	CSVEDLGRAYGYTF
TRBV2	TRBJ2-7	TRBD2	-	TGTGCCAGCAGTGTCGGTAGCGGGGGGACCTACGAGCAGTACTTC	CASSVGSGGTYEQYF
TRBV7-9	TRBJ1-1	-	many	TGTGCCAGCAGCTATAGGACGGCCTCTCAAGAAGCTTTCTTT	CASSYRTASQEAFF
TRBV27	TRBJ1-5	-	-	TGTGCCAGCAGTCCCAGGGCCGGATCGCCCCAGCATTTT	CASSPRAGSPQHF
TRBV7-2	TRBJ2-3	-	-	TGTGCCAGCAGCCCTCGGTTAGGGGCGTCAGATACGCAGTATTTT	CASSPRLGASDTQYF
TRBV5-1	TRBJ2-7	-	-	TGCGCCAGCAGCGACGGCTACTACGAGCAGTACTTC	CASSDGYYEQYF
TRBV10-3	TRBJ1-5	-	-	TGTGCCATCAGTGAGCAGGAATATAATCAGCCCCAGCATTTT	CAISEQEYNQPQHF
TRBV30	TRBJ1-5	-	-	TGTGCCTGGAGTGTGATTAGCAATCAGCCCCAGCATTTT	CAWSVISNQPQHF
TRBV29-1	TRBJ1-1	TRBD1	-	TGCAGCGTTAGATACTGGGGGGACAGGGCCACTGAAGCTTTCTTT	CSVRYWGDRATEAFF
TRBV5-6	TRBJ2-3	-	few	TGTGCCAGCAGGGAAAGAGGGTCGGGCACAGATACGCAGTATTTT	CASRERGSGTDTQYF
TRBV9	TRBJ2-3	TRBD1	few	TGTGCCAGCAGCGTAGAGACAGGGGGGGCAGATACGCAGTATTTT	CASSVETGGADTQYF
TRBV27	TRBJ2-2	-	-	TGTGCCAGCAGTTTATCATTGGGGAGTGGCACCGGAGAGCTGTTTTTT	CASSLSLGSGTGELFF
TRBV30	TRBJ1-2	TRBD1	-	TGTGCCGGCCGGACAGGGGTAGGCTACACCTTC	CAGRTGVGYTF
TRBV15	TRBJ2-1	TRBD1	-	TGTGCCACCAGCAGAAGACAGGGGGCGAACAATGAGCAGTTCTTC	CATSRRQGANNEQFF
TRBV7-2	TRBJ2-3	-	many	TGTGCCAGCAGCTCAGCTGGAGGGCGGGCCGGTAAAGATACGCAGTATTTT	CASSSAGGRAGKDTQYF
TRBV7-2	TRBJ1-2	-	few	TGTGCCAGCAGCCAACAACGTAGGGTTGGCTACACCTTC	CASSQQRRVGYTF
TRBV2	TRBJ2-5	-	-	TGTGCCAGCAGTGAACAGGTAGAAGAGACCCAGTACTTC	CASSEQVEETQYF
TRBV27	TRBJ2-2	TRBD1	few	TGTGCCAGCAGTCCCATTCCGGGACAGGGGAAAGCCGGGGAGCTGTTTTTT	CASSPIPGQGKAGELFF
TRBV5-8	TRBJ2-6	TRBD1	few	TGTGCCAGCAGCTTGGTAGGGGACAGTGGCTCTGGGGCCAACGTCCTGACTTTC	CASSLVGDSGSGANVLTF
TRBV14	TRBJ1-6	TRBD1	-	TGTGCCAGCAGCCAAGATATCAGGACAGGGTGGCTGAATAATTCACCCCTCCACTTT	CASSQDIRTGWLNNSPLHF
TRBV29-1	TRBJ1-1	-	few	TGCAGCGTTCAACTTTACAACAGGGACGCTTTCTTT	CSVQLYNRDAFF
TRBV6-5	TRBJ1-2	-	many	TGTGCCAGCAGCCCTCGGGTAGTTGGGAATGGCTACACCTTC	CASSPRVVGNGYTF
TRBV29-1	TRBJ2-7	-	-	TGCAGCGTTGAAGGGGACGGGGGAGACTACGAGCAGTACTTC	CSVEGDGGDYEQYF
TRBV29-1	TRBJ2-1	TRBD2	-	TGCAGCGTTGGCGGTCGGGGGGGGACTTCCTCCTACAATGAGCAGTTCTTC	CSVGGRGGTSSYNEQFF
TRBV7-2	TRBJ2-3	-	many	TGTGCCAGCAGCTCACTTGGGGCCACAGATACGCAGTATTTT	CASSSLGATDTQYF
TRBV13	TRBJ1-6	-	few	TGTGCCAGCAGCGCGGCAGGGGCCAGCTATAATTCACCCCTCCACTTT	CASSAAGASYNSPLHF
TRBV6-5	TRBJ2-7	-	-	TGTGCCAGCAGTTACAATGCAGGGGAGACCTACGAGCAGTACTTC	CASSYNAGETYEQYF
TRBV30	TRBJ1-1	-	-	TGTGCCTGGAGGTTCAGGACAGCGAACACTGAAGCTTTCTTT	CAWRFRTANTEAFF
TRBV29-1	TRBJ2-3	-	few	TGCAGCGGCCGAATCACAGATACGCAGTATTTT	CSGRITDTQYF